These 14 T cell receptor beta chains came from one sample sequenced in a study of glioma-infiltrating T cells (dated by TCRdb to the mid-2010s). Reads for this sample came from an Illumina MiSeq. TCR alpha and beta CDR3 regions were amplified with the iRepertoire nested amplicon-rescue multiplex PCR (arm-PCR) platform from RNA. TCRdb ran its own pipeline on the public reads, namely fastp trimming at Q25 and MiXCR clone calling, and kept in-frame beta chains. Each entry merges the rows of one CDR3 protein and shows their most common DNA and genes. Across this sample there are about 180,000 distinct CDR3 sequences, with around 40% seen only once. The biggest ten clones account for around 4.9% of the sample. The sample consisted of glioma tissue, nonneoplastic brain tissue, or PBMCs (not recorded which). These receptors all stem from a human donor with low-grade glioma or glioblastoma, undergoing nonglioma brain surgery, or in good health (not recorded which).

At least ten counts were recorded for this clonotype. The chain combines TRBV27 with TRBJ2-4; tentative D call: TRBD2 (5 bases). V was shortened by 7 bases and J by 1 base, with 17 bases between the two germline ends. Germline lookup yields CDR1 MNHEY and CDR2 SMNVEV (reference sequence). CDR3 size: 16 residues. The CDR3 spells CASKGDPGNAKNIQYF. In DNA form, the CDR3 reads TGTGCCAGCAAAGGTGACCCGGGAAACGCCAAAAACATTCAGTACTTC.

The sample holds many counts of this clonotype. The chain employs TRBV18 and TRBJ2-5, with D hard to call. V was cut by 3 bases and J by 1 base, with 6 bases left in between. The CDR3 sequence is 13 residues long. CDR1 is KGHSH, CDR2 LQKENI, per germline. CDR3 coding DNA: TGTGCCAGCTCACCCAATTCCCAAGAGACCCAGTACTTC. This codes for CASSPNSQETQYF.

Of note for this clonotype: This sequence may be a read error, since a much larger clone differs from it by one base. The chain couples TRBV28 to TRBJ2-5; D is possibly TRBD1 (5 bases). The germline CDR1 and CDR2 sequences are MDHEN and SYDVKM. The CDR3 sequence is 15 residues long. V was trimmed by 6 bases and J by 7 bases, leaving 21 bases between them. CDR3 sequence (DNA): TGTGCCAGCAGCCCCCTAGGGGCTGGTAGGGGGACCCAGTACTTC. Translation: CASSPLGAGRGTQYF.

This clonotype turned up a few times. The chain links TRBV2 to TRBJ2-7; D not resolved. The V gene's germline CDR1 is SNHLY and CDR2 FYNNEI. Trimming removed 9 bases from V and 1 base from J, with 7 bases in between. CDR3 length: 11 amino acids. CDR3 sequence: CASVLSYEQYF. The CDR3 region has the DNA TGTGCCAGTGTGTTATCCTACGAGCAGTACTTC.

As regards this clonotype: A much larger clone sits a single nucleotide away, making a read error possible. The DNA for the CDR3 is TGTGCCAGCGGCTTAGATTCCGTATACGAGCAGTACTTC. Residues: CASGLDSVYEQYF. This chain connects TRBV7-9 to TRBJ2-7; D is undetermined. CDR3 length equals 13 residues. In germline, CDR1 is SEHNR, CDR2 FQNEAQ (reference sequence).

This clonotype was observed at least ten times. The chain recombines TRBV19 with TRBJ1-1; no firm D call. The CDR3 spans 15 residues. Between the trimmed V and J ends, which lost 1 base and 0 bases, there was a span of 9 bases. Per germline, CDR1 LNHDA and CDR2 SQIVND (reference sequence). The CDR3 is CASSIATTMNTEAFF. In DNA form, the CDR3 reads TGTGCCAGTAGTATAGCGACAACCATGAACACTGAAGCTTTCTTT.

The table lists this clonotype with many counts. The CDR3 nucleotides are TGCAACCCGGGAGTCATGCTGGATACGCAGTATTTT. This encodes CNPGVMLDTQYF. The V gene is TRBV20-1, the J gene TRBJ2-3, with D possibly matching TRBD2 (6 bases). Germline CDR1 and CDR2: DFQATT and SNEGSKA (reference sequence). CDR3 length equals 12 residues.

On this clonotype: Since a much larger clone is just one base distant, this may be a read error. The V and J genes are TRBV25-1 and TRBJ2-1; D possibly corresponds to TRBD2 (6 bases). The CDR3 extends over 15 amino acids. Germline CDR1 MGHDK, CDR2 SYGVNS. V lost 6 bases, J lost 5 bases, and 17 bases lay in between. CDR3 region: CASSINRDWDNEQFF. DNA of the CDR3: TGTGCCAGCAGCATCAACCGGGACTGGGACAATGAGCAGTTCTTC. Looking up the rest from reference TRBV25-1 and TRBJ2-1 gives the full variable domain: EADIYQTPRYLVIGTGKKITLECSQTMGHDKMYWYQQDPGMELHLIHYSYGVNSTEKGDLSSESTVSRIRTEHFPLTLESARPSHTSQYLCASSINRDWDNEQFFGPGTRLTVL.

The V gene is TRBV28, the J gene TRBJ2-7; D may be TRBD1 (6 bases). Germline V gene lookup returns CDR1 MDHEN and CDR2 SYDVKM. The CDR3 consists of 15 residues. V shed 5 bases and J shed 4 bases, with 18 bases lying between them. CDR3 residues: CASSTGTWGRYEQYF. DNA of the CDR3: TGTGCCAGCAGTACCGGGACATGGGGCCGATACGAGCAGTACTTC.

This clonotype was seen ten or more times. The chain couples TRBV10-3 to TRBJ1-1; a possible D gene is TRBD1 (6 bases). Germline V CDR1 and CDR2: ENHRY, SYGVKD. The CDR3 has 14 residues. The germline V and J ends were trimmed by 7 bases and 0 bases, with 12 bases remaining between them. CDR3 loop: CAITTGSMNTEAFF. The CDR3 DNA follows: TGTGCCATCACTACAGGGAGCATGAACACTGAAGCTTTCTTT.

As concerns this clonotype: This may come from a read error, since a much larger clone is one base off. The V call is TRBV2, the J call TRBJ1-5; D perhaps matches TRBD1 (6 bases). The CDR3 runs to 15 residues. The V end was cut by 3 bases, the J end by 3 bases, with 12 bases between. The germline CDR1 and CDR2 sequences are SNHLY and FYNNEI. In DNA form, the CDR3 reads TGTGCCAGCAGTGACAGGGGAAGGAACAATCAGCCCCAGCATTTT. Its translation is CASSDRGRNNQPQHF.

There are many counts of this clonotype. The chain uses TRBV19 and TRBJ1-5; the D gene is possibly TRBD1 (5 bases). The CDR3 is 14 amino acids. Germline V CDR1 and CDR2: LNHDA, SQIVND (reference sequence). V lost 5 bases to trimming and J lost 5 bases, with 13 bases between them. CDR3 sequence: CASSPGGIDQPQHF. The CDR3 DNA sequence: TGTGCCAGTAGTCCGGGGGGGATAGATCAGCCCCAGCATTTT.

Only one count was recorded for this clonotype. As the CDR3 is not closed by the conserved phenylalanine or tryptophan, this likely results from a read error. The CDR3 loop reads CASSLWGFNTEAFS. The CDR3 DNA is TGTGCCAGCTCCCTATGGGGGTTCAACACTGAAGCTTTCTCT. The chain recombines TRBV18 with TRBJ1-1; possibly TRBD1 for D (5 bases). Germline CDR1 KGHSH, CDR2 LQKENI. Trimming left V 6 bases short and J 2 bases short, with 13 bases between. This CDR3 has 14 residues.

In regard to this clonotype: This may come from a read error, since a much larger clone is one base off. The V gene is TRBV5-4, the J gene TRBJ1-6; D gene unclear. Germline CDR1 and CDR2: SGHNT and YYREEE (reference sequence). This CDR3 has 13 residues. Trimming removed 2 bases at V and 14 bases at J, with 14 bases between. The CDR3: CASSLETFAALHF. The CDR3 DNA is TGTGCCAGCAGCTTAGAGACCTTCGCGGCCCTCCACTTT.